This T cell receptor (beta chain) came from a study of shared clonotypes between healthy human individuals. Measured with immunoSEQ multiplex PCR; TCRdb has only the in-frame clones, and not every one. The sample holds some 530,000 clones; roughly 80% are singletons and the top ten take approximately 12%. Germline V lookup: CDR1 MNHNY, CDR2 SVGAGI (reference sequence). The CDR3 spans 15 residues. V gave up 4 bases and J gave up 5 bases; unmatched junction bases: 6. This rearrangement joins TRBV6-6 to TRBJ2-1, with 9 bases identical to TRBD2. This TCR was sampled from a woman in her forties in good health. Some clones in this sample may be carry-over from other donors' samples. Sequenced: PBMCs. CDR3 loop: CASSLAGDRHNEQFF. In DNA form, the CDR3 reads TGTGCCAGCAGTTTAGCGGGAGATCGGCACAATGAGCAGTTCTTC.